This T cell receptor (beta chain) was sequenced in a study of shared clonotypes between healthy human individuals. Caucasian adults living in Nashville, Tennessee, provided all samples. Libraries were prepared by immunoSEQ multiplex PCR; TCRdb keeps only in-frame clonotypes and omits some of them. The sample lists over a million clones, roughly 97% occurring once. Sequenced input: naive CD4+ T cells sorted from blood. Subset indicated: CD45RA+ positively selected. The source is a man in his thirties or forties in good health.

CDR3 protein: CASSFLLGQASSTDTQYF. Written as DNA, the CDR3 is TGCGCCAGCAGCTTTTTGTTAGGACAAGCCTCTAGCACAGATACGCAGTATTTT. The V and J genes are TRBV5-1 and TRBJ2-3; TRBD1 is a possible D gene (5 bases). Trimming shortened V by 2 bases and J by 0 bases, and 19 bases separated the two germline ends. The CDR3 totals 18 residues. Germline V gene sequence: CDR1 SGHRS, CDR2 YFSETQ.